The following is a T cell receptor (beta chain) sequence with its context. Its recognized antigen is unknown. The input lacks base qualities; no much larger clone sits a single base away. This record comes from a study of blood T cell repertoires in COVID-19 (dated by TCRdb to about 2020). Describing the broader study: Samples covering the acute and convalescent phases of COVID-19 were provided by collaborators in the United States, Italy and Spain. The prospective study material was composed of cDNA or gDNA derived from T cells, B-cell-depleted T cells, or PBMCs. Subjects who had been exposed to COVID-19, were actively infected with it, or had recovered from it provided the deeply sampled blood TCRbeta repertoires that made up the dataset. The repertoires were released in a freely available public database intended as a resource for research on the immune response to SARS-CoV-2. The samples were drawn from two sources: the first 160 participants of the ongoing ImmuneRACE study, and fewer than 1,500 subjects contributed by 6 global collaborators. The sample metadata nearly always contained a de-identified subject ID, COVID-19 status, age in years and sex. Where HLA class I and class II types were available, the types were taken from metadata supplied by the sample provider, not from assay-based typing.

In Seattle, one collaborating source enrolled patients while the infection was active and tracked those patients longitudinally over the course of disease. The collaborating institutions used their own protocols to collect whole blood in K2EDTA tubes. For TCRbeta analysis, collaborators shipped samples in one of three forms: frozen whole blood, isolated PBMCs, or DNA extracted from either of those sample types. CDR1 and CDR2, looked up from the germline V gene, are LGHNT and FRNRAP. The junction shows trimming of 7 bases on V and 11 bases on J, plus 20 bases between the germline ends. The CDR3 holds 13 amino acids from the cysteine to the phenylalanine. CDR3 DNA only is kept here, 39 bases in frame from base 1. The immunoSEQ Assay, a bias-controlled multiplex PCR, was used to amplify TCRbeta CDR3 regions from genomic DNA. In the source study's methods: Within the assay, amplification of reference gene primers was used to estimate how many nucleated cells each sample contained. Sequence reads were collapsed and filtered to measure the absolute abundance of every unique TCRbeta CDR3 rearrangement. For each sample, productive Simpson clonality was calculated by taking the square root of Simpson's diversity index across productive rearrangements. The table was pulled from immuneACCESS by TCRdb, which kept in-frame rearrangements only. Such tables lose some clones; where checked, under half of the loss comes from unresolved V genes, and the rest has no known cause. For V, J and clone size, that table is used; D and trimming come from the DNA. The sample includes just over 150,000 clones, with about 80% observed a single time. The top ten clonotypes cover 6.5% to 8.5% of the sample.

General conclusions and limits of the study: Clinical and demographic metadata were provided uncurated, with the amount varying by source and participant.

The clonotype originates from a woman between 35 and 50 years old with COVID-19, enrolled during active disease. The chain is encoded by TRBV12-5 joined to TRBJ1-1; the D gene remains uncertain. The source material was peripheral blood. The DNA sequence is TGTGCTAGTGTCTACAGTAACTCGAGGGAGGCTTTCTTT. This yields the protein CASVYSNSREAFF.